Given below is one T cell receptor beta chain in context. Its antigen remains unidentified. No base-level quality is on record; no much larger clone is a single base apart. Library method: the immunoSEQ multiplex PCR assay. For the multiplex PCR, a mixture combining 60 forward primers for TCR Vbeta segments and 13 reverse primers for TCR Jbeta segments was used. The CDR3 region of rearranged TCR beta genes was amplified from genomic DNA by a multiplex PCR assay. Amplified TCR beta libraries were sequenced as 87-base-pair reads on the Illumina HiSeq System. Under the source paper's analysis protocol: A later analysis tallied roughly 76 million unique TCR beta chains across the approximately 670 repertoires, and approximately 11 million of those chains were shared by two or more donors. Raw reads were error-corrected and collapsed into unique sequences with a nearest-neighbor algorithm that merged closely related sequences to remove PCR and sequencing errors. V, D and J gene segments were assigned by aligning CDR3 sequences to IMGT reference sequences. Each retained sequence needed at least a six-nucleotide match to both a V gene segment and a J gene segment. Rearrangements were called productive when the CDR3 lacked stop codons and stayed in frame with V and J; all others were non-productive. CDR3 was defined according to IMGT convention as the region running from the second conserved V-encoded cysteine to the conserved J-encoded phenylalanine. The earlier analysis of roughly 590 of the donors excluded any sequence lacking an unambiguous match to a single V gene segment. In an earlier analysis of 587 of the donors, V segments were called functional above 56.7% productive rearrangements and were called segregating when the between-donor standard deviation exceeded 5%. A statistical classification framework was built to diagnose cytomegalovirus status from the catalog of TCR beta chain sequences. V and J gene assignment, in a later analysis, came from comparing TCR nucleotide sequences with IMGT/GENE-DB human TR gene sequences. In a later analysis, CDR3 sequences and most-parsimonious VDJ recombination scenarios were assigned using the TCRdist pipeline. In a later analysis, each TCR beta chain was defined by its CDR3 amino acid sequence together with its V-gene family, and reads lacking a unique V-gene family were excluded. As a way to deal with suspected cross-contamination and a sequencing artifact, a later analysis dropped more than 500 nucleotide sequences that were highly shared and had low generation probability. In a later analysis, a clonal expansion index for each public chain was calculated from normalized within-repertoire ranks of inferred template counts. In a later analysis, generation probabilities were computed with a VDJ recombination model fitted to out-of-frame rearrangements, and the resulting probabilities were checked against IGoR. In a later analysis, hypergeometric tests were used to score TCR-TCR, TCR-HLA and TCR-CMV co-occurrence, with a repertoire-size bias correction applied to TCR pairs. False discovery rates were estimated in a later analysis by permuting HLA or CMV assignments 20 times. In a later analysis, co-occurring TCRs were grouped with DBSCAN, and TCRdist sequence similarity was added when clustering was performed within HLA-allele-positive subsets. Repertoires with fewer than 30,000 or more than 120,000 public chains were left out of co-occurrence clustering, as were about five repertoires with anomalous nucleotide sharing. Here the immuneACCESS table is served through TCRdb, limited to in-frame sequences with V and J called. Missing clones are a known gap in these copies; in checked studies unresolved V genes cover under half, and the rest lacks a known reason. V and J calls plus clone size are reproduced from that table; the DNA served to infer D and trimming. This sample comprises approximately 140,000 clones, roughly four fifths of them detected only once. Under 3% of the sample is held by the ten biggest clonotypes.

The cohort comprised 710 or so healthy bone marrow donors. At the time of sampling, all cohort members were nominally healthy, though unrecorded immune exposures were likely present. The donor tested CMV seropositive and was one of the 289 seropositive cohort members. A peripheral blood sample was collected from each donor, and TCR beta sequencing was performed on peripheral blood mononuclear cells. The Qiagen DNeasy Blood Extraction Kit was used to extract genomic DNA from the blood cell samples. These data originate in a study of cytomegalovirus exposure and HLA in healthy donors (dated by TCRdb to the late 2010s). For context, the study as a whole: In an earlier analysis of roughly 590 of the donors, around 300 Gb of sequence data and roughly 100 million unique TCR beta sequences from 180 million or so T cells were reported. Across some 400 genotyped donors of the cohort, an average of about 240,000 unique TCR beta nucleotide sequences per donor were sequenced, and about a sixth of those sequences were non-productive. Rather than using new phenotypic data, the later analysis identified candidate immune exposures from TCR beta sequences and from how often those sequences occurred across donors. Of the 300 to 500 genotyped donors, 65% to 90% were placed in the genetic ancestry cluster associated with self-reported Caucasian donors. HLA typing included class I and class II loci at four-digit resolution. Every repertoire in the discovery cohort had been generated on one and the same sequencing platform. The number of typed donors differed by locus: about 620-630 for A, B, C, DRB1 and DQB1; 500 to 550 for DQA1; 606 for DPA1; and some 470 for DPB1. The study combined high-throughput TCR immunosequencing, statistical association of individual TCRs with disease status, and machine learning to predict cytomegalovirus infection status. Alongside the repertoire data, information on donor age, sex, ethnicity and CMV serostatus was compiled. The T cell repertoires of some 670 subjects were profiled by immunosequencing and related to cytomegalovirus serostatus. A later analysis re-examined previously published TCR beta repertoires from roughly 650 donors and added high-resolution HLA genotyping to investigate patterns of TCR occurrence. A handful of DR-DQ haplotypes were handled as single units for association and clustering because linkage in the cohort was strong. In an earlier analysis of several hundred of the donors, high-throughput TCR beta sequencing was used to judge whether each TCR beta V gene segment behaved as functional or pseudogenic. The study aimed to test whether signatures of past pathogen exposure could be identified by cataloging public T cell receptors. An early release that covered fewer than 800 HLA-typed donors contained around 330 gigabases of sequencing data and 70 million to 100 million unique TCR sequences. Besides the first cohort of 550 to 750 subjects, a separate validation cohort made up of 120 different subjects was used. Genome-wide SNP genotypes for about 65% of the 666 donors were used in a later genetic analysis, which treated that subset as a discovery cohort.

The research as a whole found: A later analysis found that HLA-associated TCR beta chains were more clonally expanded and had lower generation probabilities than equally common non-associated chains. According to a later genetic analysis, donors in an Asian-associated ancestry cluster had fewer N-insertions in productive TCRs than the approximately 670-donor mean. The presence/absence analyses assumed that sequencing depth was roughly uniform across donors, and that assumption may not be true. Most TCR sequences were observed very rarely across donors, whereas some public TCRs were present in many individuals. A total of fewer than 200 TCR beta chains were listed by the study as associated with cytomegalovirus. A cluster of highly shared sequence variants was judged likely to represent a technical artifact of the sequencing pipeline. In an earlier analysis of about 550 of the donors, most TCR beta V segments were observed in productive rearrangements about 90% or about 30% of the time, broadly matching IMGT annotations. Most CMV-associated TCR beta chains appeared to be HLA-restricted in a later analysis, and the HLA associations seemed to be driven largely by CMV exposure. The classifier was reported to diagnose cytomegalovirus status with high specificity and sensitivity in both the original cohort and the validation cohort. HLA typing was unavailable for some donors at each locus, so association tests used only the typed subset. Assigning TCR associations to individual alleles was difficult when HLA alleles, especially DR and DQ, strongly co-occurred. This cohort had only TCR beta chains sequenced, and the lack of alpha or paired-chain data limited which features could be detected. It was suggested by the authors that the approach could potentially be generalized to other disease states and immunological phenotypes. A further reported finding was that TCR beta sequences accurately predicted the HLA-A and HLA-B alleles for most subjects in the first cohort. A later analysis found that TCR association rates varied across HLA loci, with DRB1 alleles showing the most associated TCRs and HLA-C alleles the fewest. Correlated functional status among segregating V segments might be attributable to linkage disequilibrium, but an unknown experimental factor could not be ruled out. In vitro tests confirmed that a few of the cytomegalovirus-associated TCR beta chains recognize cytomegalovirus antigens. The only immune exposure information available for the cohort was CMV serostatus. In a later genetic analysis, a missense DCLRE1C variant was associated with V-gene and J-gene trimming of TCR beta chains, and the association was replicated in an independent cohort. A later analysis associated about 16,000 TCR beta sequences with specific HLA alleles at a false discovery rate of 0.05. Some IMGT-functional V segments, including TRBV6-2 and TRBV6-3, could not be told apart with the 87-base-pair reads, so those segments were excluded. A later analysis reported that several top co-occurrence clusters appeared linked to parvovirus B19, influenza, CMV and Epstein-Barr virus. Fewer than 20 rarely observed V segments, including chromosome 9 orphons, were excluded from the earlier analysis of about 600 of the donors because counts were too low.

Sequences SGHTA (CDR1) and FQGTGA (CDR2) are obtained from the germline V gene. Trimming takes 3 bases from V and 3 bases from J, and the germline ends sit 6 bases apart. Its CDR3 holds 13 amino acids, cysteine through phenylalanine. Only the CDR3 portion is preserved as DNA: 39 bases, with reading frame beginning at the first base. This chain joins TRBV7-3 to TRBJ2-1; no D gene is confidently identified. The sequence came from a man in his forties in good health and CMV-seropositive. Sequencing was performed on PBMCs. The sequenced DNA: TGTGCCAGCAGCTTCGCGGACTACAATGAGCAGTTCTTC. This codes for CASSFADYNEQFF.